The 13 T cell receptor beta chains below come from one sample, sequenced in a study of cytomegalovirus exposure and HLA in healthy donors. The primer mix had 60 Vbeta and 13 Jbeta primers. Sequencing was performed with immunoSEQ multiplex PCR; in TCRdb, only in-frame clones are kept and a portion is missing. The repertoire holds under 100,000 clones, with roughly 64% as singletons. Sequenced sample: PBMCs. The receptors were gathered from a woman aged 40 to 50 in good health and CMV-seropositive.

The V gene is TRBV7-9, the J gene TRBJ2-7; 7 positions agree with TRBD2. Germline V gives CDR1 SEHNR, CDR2 FQNEAQ (reference sequence). The length of the CDR3 is 13 residues. The ends lost 5 bases at V and 5 bases at J; junction bases unmatched: 6. CDR3 protein: CASSRWGGNEQYF. The CDR3 DNA reads TGTGCCAGCAGCCGTTGGGGGGGGAACGAGCAGTACTTC. The entire variable domain, with the rest obtained from reference TRBV7-9 and TRBJ2-7, is as follows: DTGVSQNPRHKITKRGQNVTFRCDPISEHNRLYWYRQTLGQGPEFLTYFQNEAQLEKSRLLSDRFSAERPKGSFSTLEIQRTEQGDSAMYLCASSRWGGNEQYFGPGTRLTVT.

The gene calls are TRBV28 and TRBJ2-7; a possible D gene is TRBD2 (5 bases). The germline V gene encodes CDR1 MDHEN and CDR2 SYDVKM. V was trimmed by 6 bases and J by 13 bases, leaving 19 bases between them. This CDR3 is built from 12 residues. The CDR3 loop reads CASRETGIPLYF. The CDR3 DNA sequence: TGTGCCAGCAGGGAAACCGGGATCCCACTTTACTTC.

The chain is built from TRBV5-1 and TRBJ2-7; perhaps TRBD1 as D (6 bases). The CDR3 consists of 14 residues. The V end was cut by 4 bases, the J end by 0 bases, with 11 bases between. Germline assignment: CDR1 SGHRS and CDR2 YFSETQ. CDR3: CASSEDSRSYEQYF. The DNA for the CDR3 is TGCGCCAGCAGCGAGGACAGCCGCTCCTACGAGCAGTACTTC.

The chain couples TRBV10-3 to TRBJ2-7, with D perhaps matching TRBD1 (8 bases). Germline V CDR1 and CDR2: ENHRY, SYGVKD. The CDR3 has 15 residues. V was pared by 3 bases and J by 6 bases, with 18 bases between. As DNA, the CDR3 is TGTGCCATCAGTGACCCGCGGGGGACAGGATCCGAGCAGTACTTC. It encodes CAISDPRGTGSEQYF.

In its sample, this clone was seen once. The chain is built from TRBV5-4 and TRBJ2-7; the match to TRBD1 covers 7 bases. J lost 4 bases, V lost 4 bases, and 8 bases had no gene match. The CDR3 is 14 amino acids. Germline values: CDR1 SGHNT, CDR2 YYREEE (reference sequence). In DNA, the CDR3 is TGTGCCAGCAGCAAATACGGGACAGCATACGAGCAGTACTTC. Protein: CASSKYGTAYEQYF.

The chain carries TRBV19 and TRBJ2-7; TRBD1 is a possible D gene (6 bases). Germline V gives CDR1 LNHDA, CDR2 SQIVND (reference sequence). CDR3 length: 15 amino acids. The ends were cut back, 7 bases at V and 1 base at J, with 17 bases in the middle. Here the CDR3 DNA reads TGTGCCAGTAAGGGGGACCGGGACAAGTCCTACGAGCAGTACTTC. Its protein is CASKGDRDKSYEQYF.

The chain joins TRBV7-3 to TRBJ2-2; no definite D call. The CDR3 length is 12 residues. Per germline, CDR1 SGHTA and CDR2 FQGTGA. Trimming took off 4 bases at V and 6 bases at J, with 6 bases between the two ends. The CDR3 region is CASSSSAGELFF. CDR3 bases: TGTGCCAGCAGCTCCTCTGCCGGGGAGCTGTTTTTT.

The CDR3 region is CASSPRAGTYEQYF. The CDR3 DNA is TGTGCCAGCTCACCACGGGCAGGGACCTACGAGCAGTACTTC. The chain links TRBV18 to TRBJ2-7; possibly TRBD1 for D (5 bases). Trimming left V 1 base short and J 2 bases short, with 9 bases between. The CDR3 consists of 14 residues. CDR1 is KGHSH, CDR2 LQKENI, per germline. Full variable domain (outside the CDR3, taken from reference TRBV18 and TRBJ2-7): NAGVMQNPRHLVRRRGQEARLRCSPMKGHSHVYWYRQLPEEGLKFMVYLQKENIIDESGMPKERFSAEFPKEGPSILRIQQVVRGDSAAYFCASSPRAGTYEQYFGPGTRLTVT.

The chain couples TRBV9 to TRBJ2-7; TRBD1 agrees at 7 bases. The CDR3 is 14 residues long. Germline lookup yields CDR1 SGDLS and CDR2 YYNGEE. The V segment lost 4 bases and the J segment 3 bases; nucleotides outside the gene matches: 7. The CDR3 DNA is TGTGCCAGCAGCCGGACAGGAGAAAGCTACGAGCAGTACTTC. Encoded protein: CASSRTGESYEQYF.

CDR3 amino acids: CASSVSGGRGVATIYF. The CDR3 DNA is TGTGCCAGCAGTGTCTCGGGGGGGCGCGGAGTGGCCACCATATATTTT. This rearrangement joins TRBV2 to TRBJ1-3; TRBD1 might be the D (6 bases). Germline-derived CDR1 and CDR2 are SNHLY and FYNNEI. The length of the CDR3 is 16 residues. V shed 4 bases and J shed 9 bases, with 22 bases lying between them.

The chain uses TRBV4-1 and TRBJ1-2; D unresolved. V lost 1 base to trimming and J lost 2 bases, with 8 bases between them. Germline V gene data show CDR1 as MGHRA and CDR2 as YSYEKL. The CDR3 loop spans 14 amino acids. CDR3 in amino acids: CASSQVTENYGYTF. CDR3 in DNA: TGCGCCAGCAGCCAAGTAACAGAGAACTATGGCTACACCTTC.

The rearrangement joins TRBV27 to TRBJ1-2; possible D gene TRBD1, 6 bases. Germline V CDR1 and CDR2: MNHEY, SMNVEV (reference sequence). The CDR3 contains 16 residues. V gave up 3 bases and J gave up 4 bases, with 18 bases separating them. The chain's CDR3 is CASSLTGSRAFYGYTF. The CDR3 DNA reads as TGTGCCAGCAGTTTGACAGGCAGTAGGGCTTTCTATGGCTACACCTTC.

This chain links TRBV18 with TRBJ1-4; D gene uncertain. The V end was cut by 3 bases, the J end by 9 bases, with 17 bases between. This CDR3 contains 15 residues. Per the germline V gene, CDR1 is KGHSH and CDR2 is LQKENI. The CDR3 DNA is TGTGCCAGCTCACCTCCCGACACTCGACTACAAAAACTGTTTTTT. Its translation: CASSPPDTRLQKLFF.